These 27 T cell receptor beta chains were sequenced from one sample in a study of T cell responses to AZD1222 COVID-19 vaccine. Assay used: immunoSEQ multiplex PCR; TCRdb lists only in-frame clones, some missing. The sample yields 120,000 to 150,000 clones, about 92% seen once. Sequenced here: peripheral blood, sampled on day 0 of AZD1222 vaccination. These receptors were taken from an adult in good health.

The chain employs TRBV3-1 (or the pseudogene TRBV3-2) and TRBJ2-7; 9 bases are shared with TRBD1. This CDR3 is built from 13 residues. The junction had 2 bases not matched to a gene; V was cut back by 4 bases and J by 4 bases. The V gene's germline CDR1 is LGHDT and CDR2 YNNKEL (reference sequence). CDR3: CASSRGQGYEQYF. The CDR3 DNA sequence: TGTGCCAGCAGCCGGGGACAGGGATACGAGCAGTACTTC.

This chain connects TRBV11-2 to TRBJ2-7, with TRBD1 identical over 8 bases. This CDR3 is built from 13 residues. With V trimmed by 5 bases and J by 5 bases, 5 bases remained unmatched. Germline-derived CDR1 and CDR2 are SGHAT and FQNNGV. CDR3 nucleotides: TGTGCCAGCAGCCCACAGGGGGTTGACGAGCAGTACTTC. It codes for CASSPQGVDEQYF.

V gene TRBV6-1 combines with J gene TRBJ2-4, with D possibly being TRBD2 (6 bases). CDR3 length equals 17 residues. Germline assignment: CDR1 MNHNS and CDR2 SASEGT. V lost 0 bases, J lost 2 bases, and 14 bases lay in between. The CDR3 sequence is CASSEATGGLTKNIQYF. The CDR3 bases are TGTGCCAGCAGTGAAGCCACCGGGGGACTTACCAAAAACATTCAGTACTTC.

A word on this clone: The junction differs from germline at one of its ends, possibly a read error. The CDR3 DNA follows: TGCGCCAGCAGCCAAGAAAGGGCTCTTCAATTC. Its protein is CASSQERALQF. The chain links TRBV4-1 to TRBJ2-7; no firm D call. Germline V gene data show CDR1 as MGHRA and CDR2 as YSYEKL. The CDR3 is 11 residues long.

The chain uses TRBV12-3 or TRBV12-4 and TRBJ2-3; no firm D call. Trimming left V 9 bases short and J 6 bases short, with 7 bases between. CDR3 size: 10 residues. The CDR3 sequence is CASGRDTQYF. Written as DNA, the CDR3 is TGTGCCAGTGGTCGGGATACGCAGTATTTT.

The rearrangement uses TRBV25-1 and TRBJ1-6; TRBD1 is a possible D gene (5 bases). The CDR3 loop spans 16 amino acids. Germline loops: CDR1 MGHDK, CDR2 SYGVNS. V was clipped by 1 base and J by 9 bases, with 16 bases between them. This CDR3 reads CASSEFSTGRGSPLHF. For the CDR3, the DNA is TGTGCCAGCAGTGAATTCAGCACAGGTCGGGGTTCACCCCTCCACTTT.

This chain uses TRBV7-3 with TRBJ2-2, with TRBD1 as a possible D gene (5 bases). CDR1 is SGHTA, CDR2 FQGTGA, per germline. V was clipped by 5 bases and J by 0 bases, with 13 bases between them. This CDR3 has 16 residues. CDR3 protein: CASSRQPPANTGELFF. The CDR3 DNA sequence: TGTGCCAGCAGCCGACAGCCTCCAGCGAACACCGGGGAGCTGTTTTTT.

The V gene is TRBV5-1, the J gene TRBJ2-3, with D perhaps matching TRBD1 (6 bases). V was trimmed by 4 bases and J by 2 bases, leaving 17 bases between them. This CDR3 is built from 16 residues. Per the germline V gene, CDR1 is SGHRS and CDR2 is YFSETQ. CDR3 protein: CASSGTYGQLTDTQYF. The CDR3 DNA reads TGCGCCAGCAGCGGAACGTACGGACAGCTCACAGATACGCAGTATTTT. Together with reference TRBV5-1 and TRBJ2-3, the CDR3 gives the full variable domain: KAGVTQTPRYLIKTRGQQVTLSCSPISGHRSVSWYQQTPGQGLQFLFEYFSETQRNKGNFPGRFSGRQFSNSRSEMNVSTLELGDSALYLCASSGTYGQLTDTQYFGPGTRLTVL.

CDR3 nucleotide sequence: TGTGCCAGTAAAGAGACAGGCAGACTCAATCAGCCCCAGCATTTT. It is translated as CASKETGRLNQPQHF. The rearrangement links TRBV19 to TRBJ1-5; a weak D match, TRBD1 (6 bases). With 7 bases removed from V and 3 bases from J, the gap between germline ends came to 16 bases. The germline V gene has CDR1 LNHDA and CDR2 SQIVND (reference sequence). This CDR3 is 15 amino acids long.

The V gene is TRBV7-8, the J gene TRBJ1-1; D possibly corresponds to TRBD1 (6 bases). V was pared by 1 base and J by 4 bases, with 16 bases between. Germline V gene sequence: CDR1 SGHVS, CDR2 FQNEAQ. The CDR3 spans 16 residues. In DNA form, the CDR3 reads TGTGCCAGCAGCTTAGGCCACACAGGGTTGGGCACTGAAGCTTTCTTT. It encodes CASSLGHTGLGTEAFF.

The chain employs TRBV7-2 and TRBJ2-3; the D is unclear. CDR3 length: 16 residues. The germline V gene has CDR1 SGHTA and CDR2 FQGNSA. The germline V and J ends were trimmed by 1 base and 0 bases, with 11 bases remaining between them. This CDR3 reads CASSLVRTMSTDTQYF. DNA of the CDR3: TGTGCCAGCAGCTTAGTTCGCACGATGAGCACAGATACGCAGTATTTT. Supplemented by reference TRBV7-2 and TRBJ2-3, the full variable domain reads GAGVSQSPSNKVTEKGKDVELRCDPISGHTALYWYRQSLGQGLEFLIYFQGNSAPDKSGLPSDRFSAERTGGSVSTLTIQRTQQEDSAVYLCASSLVRTMSTDTQYFGPGTRLTVL.

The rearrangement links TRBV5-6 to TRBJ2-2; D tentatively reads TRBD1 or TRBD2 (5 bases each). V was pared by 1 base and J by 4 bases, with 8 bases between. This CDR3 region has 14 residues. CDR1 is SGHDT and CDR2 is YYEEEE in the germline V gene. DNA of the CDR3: TGTGCCAGCAGCTTGAGGGACGGCACCGGGGAGCTGTTTTTT. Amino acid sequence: CASSLRDGTGELFF.

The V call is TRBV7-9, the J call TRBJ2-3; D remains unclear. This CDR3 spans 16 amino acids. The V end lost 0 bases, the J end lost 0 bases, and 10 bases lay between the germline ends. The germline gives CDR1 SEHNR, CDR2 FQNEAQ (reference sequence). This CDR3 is CASSLALSSSTDTQYF. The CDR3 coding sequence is TGTGCCAGCAGCTTAGCGTTGTCATCTAGCACAGATACGCAGTATTTT.

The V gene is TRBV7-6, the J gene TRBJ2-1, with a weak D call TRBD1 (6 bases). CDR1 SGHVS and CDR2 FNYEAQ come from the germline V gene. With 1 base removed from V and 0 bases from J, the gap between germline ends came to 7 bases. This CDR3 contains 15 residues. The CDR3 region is CASSLGGHSYNEQFF. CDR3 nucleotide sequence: TGTGCCAGCAGCTTAGGGGGACACTCCTACAATGAGCAGTTCTTC.

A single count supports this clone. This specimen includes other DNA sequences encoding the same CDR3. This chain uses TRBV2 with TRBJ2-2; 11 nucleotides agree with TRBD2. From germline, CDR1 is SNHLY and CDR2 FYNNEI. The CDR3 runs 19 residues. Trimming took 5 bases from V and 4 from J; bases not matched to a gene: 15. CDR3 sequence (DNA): TGTGCCAGCAGTTCTCCTAACATAGCGGGGGGGCCGGGCACCGGGGAGCTGTTTTTT. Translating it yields CASSSPNIAGGPGTGELFF.

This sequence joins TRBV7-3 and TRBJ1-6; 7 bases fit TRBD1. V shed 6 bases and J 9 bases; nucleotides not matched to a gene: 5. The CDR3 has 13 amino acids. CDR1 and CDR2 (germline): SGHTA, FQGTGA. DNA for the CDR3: TGTGCCAGCAGACAGACAGGGACTTCACCCCTCCACTTT. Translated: CASRQTGTSPLHF.

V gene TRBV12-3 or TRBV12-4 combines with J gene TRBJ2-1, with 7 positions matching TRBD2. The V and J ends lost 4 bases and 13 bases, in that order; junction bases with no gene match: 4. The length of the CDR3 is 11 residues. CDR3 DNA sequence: TGTGCCAGCAGTTCCCCGACTAGCCAGTTCTTC. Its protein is CASSSPTSQFF.

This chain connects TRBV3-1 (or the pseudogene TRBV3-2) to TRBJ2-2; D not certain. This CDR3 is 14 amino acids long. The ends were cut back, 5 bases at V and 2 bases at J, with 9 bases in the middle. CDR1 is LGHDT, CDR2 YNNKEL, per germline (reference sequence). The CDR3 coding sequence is TGTGCCAGCAGCGAAAACAGCAACACCGGGGAGCTGTTTTTT. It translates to CASSENSNTGELFF.

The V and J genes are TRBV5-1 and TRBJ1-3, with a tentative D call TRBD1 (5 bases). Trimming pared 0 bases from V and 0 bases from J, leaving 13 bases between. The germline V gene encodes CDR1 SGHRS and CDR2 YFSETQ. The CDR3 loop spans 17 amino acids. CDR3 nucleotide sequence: TGCGCCAGCAGCTTGGGACAGACAACGAGCTCTGGAAACACCATATATTTT. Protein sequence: CASSLGQTTSSGNTIYF.

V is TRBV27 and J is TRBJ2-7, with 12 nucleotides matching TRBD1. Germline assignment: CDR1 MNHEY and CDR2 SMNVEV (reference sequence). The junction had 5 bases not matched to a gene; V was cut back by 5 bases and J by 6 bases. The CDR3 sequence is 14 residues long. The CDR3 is CASSPGQGAGEQYF. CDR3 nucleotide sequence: TGTGCCAGCAGTCCGGGACAGGGGGCAGGCGAGCAGTACTTC.

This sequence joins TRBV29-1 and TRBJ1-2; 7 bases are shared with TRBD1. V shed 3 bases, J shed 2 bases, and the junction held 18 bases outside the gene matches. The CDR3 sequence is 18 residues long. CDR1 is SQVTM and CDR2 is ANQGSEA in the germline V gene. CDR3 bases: TGCAGCGTTGATGGACCCTCCCCCCCCGACAGGGCGAACTATGGCTACACCTTC. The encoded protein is CSVDGPSPPDRANYGYTF.

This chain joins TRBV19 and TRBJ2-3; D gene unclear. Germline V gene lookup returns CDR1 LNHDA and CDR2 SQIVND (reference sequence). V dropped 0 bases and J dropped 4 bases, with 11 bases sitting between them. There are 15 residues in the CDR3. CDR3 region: CASSIDLLAADTQYF. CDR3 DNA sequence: TGTGCCAGTAGTATAGATCTATTGGCTGCAGATACGCAGTATTTT.

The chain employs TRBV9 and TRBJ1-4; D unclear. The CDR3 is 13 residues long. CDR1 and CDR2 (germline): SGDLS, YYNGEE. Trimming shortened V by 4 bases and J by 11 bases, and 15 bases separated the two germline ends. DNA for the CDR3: TGTGCCAGCAGCCCAAGAGGCGGCGACAAACTGTTTTTT. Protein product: CASSPRGGDKLFF. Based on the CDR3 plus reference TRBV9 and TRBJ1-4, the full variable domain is DSGVTQTPKHLITATGQRVTLRCSPRSGDLSVYWYQQSLDQGLQFLIQYYNGEERAKGNILERFSAQQFPDLHSELNLSSLELGDSALYFCASSPRGGDKLFFGSGTQLSVL.

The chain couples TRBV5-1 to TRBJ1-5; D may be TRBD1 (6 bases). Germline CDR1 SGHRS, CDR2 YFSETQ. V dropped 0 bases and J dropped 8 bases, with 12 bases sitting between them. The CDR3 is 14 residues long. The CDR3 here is CASSLEGGGEPQHF. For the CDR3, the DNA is TGCGCCAGCAGCTTGGAGGGGGGTGGAGAGCCCCAGCATTTT.

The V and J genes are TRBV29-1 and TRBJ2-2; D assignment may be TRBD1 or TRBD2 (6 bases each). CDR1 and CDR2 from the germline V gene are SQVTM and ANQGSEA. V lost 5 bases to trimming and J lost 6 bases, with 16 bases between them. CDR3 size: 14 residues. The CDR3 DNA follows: TGCAGCGTTCTCAATCGGGGGCCCGCCGGGGAGCTGTTTTTT. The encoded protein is CSVLNRGPAGELFF.

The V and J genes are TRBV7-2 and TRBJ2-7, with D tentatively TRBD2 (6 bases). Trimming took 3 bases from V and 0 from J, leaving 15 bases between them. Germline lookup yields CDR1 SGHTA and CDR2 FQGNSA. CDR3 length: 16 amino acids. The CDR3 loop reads CASSFTGTVSSYEQYF. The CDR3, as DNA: TGTGCCAGCAGCTTCACCGGGACTGTGAGCTCCTACGAGCAGTACTTC.

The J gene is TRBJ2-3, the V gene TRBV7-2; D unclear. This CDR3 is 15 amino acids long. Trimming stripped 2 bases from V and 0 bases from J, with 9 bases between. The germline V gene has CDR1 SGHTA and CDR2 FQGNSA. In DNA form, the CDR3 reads TGTGCCAGCAGCTTATTCGGAACTAGCACAGATACGCAGTATTTT. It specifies CASSLFGTSTDTQYF.